These 7 T cell receptor beta chains originate from one sample sequenced in a study of cytomegalovirus exposure and HLA in healthy donors. Vbeta (60) and Jbeta (13) primers were used in the PCR. Generated by immunoSEQ multiplex PCR, the TCRdb table keeps only in-frame clones and is missing some. The repertoire consists of 110,000 to 150,000 clones, with roughly 62% occurring once and the leading ten covering more than 4%. What was sequenced was PBMCs. Receptors originate from a man between 60 and 70 years old in good health and CMV-seronegative.

V usage is TRBV7-3 and J usage is TRBJ1-1, with TRBD1 matching 8 bases. In germline, CDR1 is SGHTA, CDR2 FQGTGA. This CDR3 is built from 14 residues. The V segment lost 5 bases and the J segment 8 bases; nucleotides outside the gene matches: 10. The CDR3: CASSRGQGAGEAFF. The CDR3 bases are TGTGCCAGCAGCCGCGGACAGGGTGCGGGGGAAGCTTTCTTT.

This chain joins TRBV28 and TRBJ1-5; D is perhaps TRBD1 (6 bases). V shed 6 bases and J shed 4 bases, with 28 bases lying between them. Germline CDR1 MDHEN, CDR2 SYDVKM. The CDR3 has 19 amino acids. This chain's CDR3 is CASSYISGQVPYGNQPQHF. CDR3 coding DNA: TGTGCCAGCAGCTACATCTCGGGACAAGTACCTTACGGGAATCAGCCCCAGCATTTT.

This clone was detected only a few times. The genes are TRBV30 and TRBJ2-2, with D possibly being TRBD2 (6 bases). Deletions cut 0 bases from V and 6 bases from J, with 14 bases between. This CDR3 spans 15 amino acids. Germline CDR1 and CDR2: GTSNPN and SVGIG (reference sequence). CDR3 bases: TGTGCCTGGAGTGTATTCGGAGGAGGGGCCGGGGAGCTGTTTTTT. It translates to CAWSVFGGGAGELFF.

This CDR3 reads CASSAGTGYSGANVLTF. CDR3 DNA: TGTGCCAGCAGCGCCGGGACAGGGTACTCTGGGGCCAACGTCCTGACTTTC. This chain connects TRBV2 to TRBJ2-6, with 9 nucleotides matching TRBD1. The CDR3 has 17 residues. Per the germline V gene, CDR1 is SNHLY and CDR2 is FYNNEI. Unmatched junction bases numbered 6, after V lost 6 bases and J lost 0 bases. The full variable domain, its missing parts supplied by reference TRBV2 and TRBJ2-6, is EPEVTQTPSHQVTQMGQEVILRCVPISNHLYFYWYRQILGQKVEFLVSFYNNEISEKSEIFDDQFSVERPDGSNFTLKIRSTKLEDSAMYFCASSAGTGYSGANVLTFGAGSRLTVL.

Notes on this clone: Other nucleotide sequences from this sample produce the same CDR3. The genes are TRBV28 and TRBJ1-5; a weak D match, TRBD1 (5 bases). In germline, CDR1 is MDHEN, CDR2 SYDVKM. With 7 bases removed from V and 4 bases from J, the gap between germline ends came to 11 bases. This CDR3 is 13 amino acids long. In nucleotides, the CDR3 is TGTGCCAGCAACGGTCAGGGAAATCAGCCCCAGCATTTT. Amino acids: CASNGQGNQPQHF.

A few counts support this clone. This chain joins TRBV6-5 and TRBJ2-7, with 8 bases lining up with TRBD2. The J segment lost 2 bases and the V segment lost 2 bases, leaving 8 bases of the junction unmatched. The CDR3 is made up of 16 amino acids. Germline V gives CDR1 MNHEY, CDR2 SVGAGI. This chain's CDR3 is CASSYGAGTRTYEQYF. CDR3 bases: TGTGCCAGCAGTTACGGTGCCGGGACTAGAACCTACGAGCAGTACTTC.

This clone appeared a single time. The same CDR3 is also encoded by other DNA sequences in this sample. The V call is TRBV27, the J call TRBJ2-3; no clear D gene. This CDR3 comprises 11 residues. Germline-derived CDR1 and CDR2 are MNHEY and SMNVEV (reference sequence). The V end lost 3 bases, the J end lost 6 bases, and 4 bases lay between the germline ends. The chain's CDR3 is CASSFLDTQYF. The CDR3 coding sequence is TGTGCCAGCAGTTTCTTGGATACGCAGTATTTT.